The 15 T cell receptor beta chains reported below all come from one sample, sequenced in a study of vaccination and CD4 T cells after COVID-19. These receptors are not linked to any known antigen. The Oncomine TCR Beta short-read assay sequenced DNA from cultured CD4+ T cells. TCRdb fed the PCR reads into MiXCR, producing one record per CDR3 protein. The sample records over 10,000 distinct CDR3 sequences, roughly 30% being singletons. Treatment reported: roughly nine-day PBMC culture with coronavirus spike peptide pools or control peptides (ViraFEST assay). Sequenced material: CD4+ T cells from blood, cultured in vitro, taken before SARS-CoV-2 vaccination. The receptors were sampled from a human donor who received a COVID-19 vaccine.

The rearrangement links TRBV19 to TRBJ1-6, with D perhaps TRBD1 (5 bases). This CDR3 is built from 15 residues. V lost 1 base to trimming and J lost 9 bases, with 13 bases between them. Germline CDR1 LNHDA, CDR2 SQIVND (reference sequence). In DNA form, the CDR3 reads TGTGCCAGTAGTATAGCTAACGGTGGGGGTTCACCCCTCCACTTT. This gives the protein CASSIANGGGSPLHF. The whole variable domain, filled in from reference TRBV19 and TRBJ1-6, reads DGGITQSPKYLFRKEGQNVTLSCEQNLNHDAMYWYRQDPGQGLRLIYYSQIVNDFQKGDIAEGYSVSREKKESFPLTVTSAQKNPTAFYLCASSIANGGGSPLHFGNGTRLTVT.

This clonotype was detected a few times. The rearrangement uses TRBV5-4 and TRBJ2-2; D is unclear. The CDR3 is made up of 13 amino acids. V lost 4 bases to trimming and J lost 7 bases, with 11 bases between them. Germline values: CDR1 SGHNT, CDR2 YYREEE (reference sequence). The CDR3: CASSLPGGGELFF. Here the CDR3 DNA reads TGTGCCAGCAGCCTCCCGGGTGGCGGGGAGCTGTTTTTT. Full variable domain (remainder filled in from reference TRBV5-4 and TRBJ2-2): ETGVTQSPTHLIKTRGQQVTLRCSSQSGHNTVSWYQQALGQGPQFIFQYYREEENGRGNFPPRFSGLQFPNYSSELNVNALELDDSALYLCASSLPGGGELFFGEGSRLTVL.

V is TRBV25-1 and J is TRBJ1-2, with TRBD1 as a possible D gene (6 bases). CDR1 MGHDK and CDR2 SYGVNS come from the germline V gene. This CDR3 is built from 12 residues. Trimming cost V 8 bases and J 5 bases, with 12 bases left between them. CDR3 sequence (DNA): TGTGCCAGCGGGGGCAGAGGGTATGGCTACACCTTC. It translates to CASGGRGYGYTF.

This clonotype is classed as medium-sized (0.01 to 0.1%). This chain links TRBV20-1 with TRBJ1-5, with TRBD1 matching over 9 bases. Trimming at V came to 4 bases and at J to 5 bases, leaving 9 bases not matched to a gene. The CDR3 sequence is 15 residues long. Germline CDR1 and CDR2: DFQATT and SNEGSKA (reference sequence). The CDR3 coding sequence is TGCAGTGCTAAAGGGACAGGGAGTTATGATCAGCCCCAGCATTTT. Translating it yields CSAKGTGSYDQPQHF.

V is TRBV2 and J is TRBJ1-1; 8 bases map to TRBD1. Germline-derived CDR1 and CDR2 are SNHLY and FYNNEI. The CDR3 is 15 amino acids. Germline trimming cut 4 bases from V and 1 base from J; bases unmatched to any gene: 5. As DNA, the CDR3 is TGTGCCAGCAGTGGAGAGACAGGGGAGAACACTGAAGCTTTCTTT. It translates to CASSGETGENTEAFF.

CDR3 coding DNA: TGTGCCAGCAGCTTAACTGCGGGGTACGAGCAGTACTTC. Translated, it gives CASSLTAGYEQYF. The chain has TRBV7-2 and TRBJ2-7; possible D gene TRBD2, 6 bases. The germline gives CDR1 SGHTA, CDR2 FQGNSA. V lost 2 bases to trimming and J lost 4 bases, with 9 bases between them. The CDR3 extends over 13 amino acids.

This chain joins TRBV5-1 and TRBJ1-4; 8 bases are shared with TRBD1. This CDR3 comprises 14 residues. The germline V gene encodes CDR1 SGHRS and CDR2 YFSETQ. The V gene end was trimmed by 6 bases and the J gene end by 3 bases; junction bases not matched to a gene: 4. The CDR3 spells CASNRGMANEKLFF. The CDR3 DNA is TGCGCCAGCAACAGGGGGATGGCTAATGAAAAACTGTTTTTT.

This clonotype was picked up a small number of times. This chain uses TRBV20-1 with TRBJ2-5, with TRBD2 identical over 10 bases. Germline lookup yields CDR1 DFQATT and CDR2 SNEGSKA (reference sequence). This CDR3 is 14 amino acids long. V dropped 1 base and J dropped 7; count of bases not matched to a gene: 6. This CDR3 reads CSARGQRGGGTQYF. In DNA form, the CDR3 reads TGCAGTGCTAGAGGCCAGCGGGGGGGCGGGACCCAGTACTTC.

The J gene is TRBJ2-7, the V gene TRBV19; 9 bases are a match to TRBD1. V trimming: 1 base; J trimming: 6 bases; junction bases outside the gene matches: 10. Germline assignment: CDR1 LNHDA and CDR2 SQIVND (reference sequence). CDR3 length: 16 residues. The CDR3 protein is CASSIGQPGQGFEQYF. CDR3 coding DNA: TGTGCCAGTAGTATAGGTCAACCGGGACAGGGATTCGAGCAGTACTTC.

This clonotype occurred a few times. The chain couples TRBV4-1 to TRBJ1-1, with D unresolved. The CDR3 extends over 15 amino acids. The V gene lost 1 base and the J gene lost 1 base, with 10 bases spanning the gap. CDR1 is MGHRA and CDR2 is YSYEKL in the germline V gene. In DNA form, the CDR3 reads TGCGCCAGCAGCCAAGGGGCCATTAAGAACACTGAAGCTTTCTTT. It translates to CASSQGAIKNTEAFF.

The chain joins TRBV14 to TRBJ1-1, with D perhaps matching TRBD1 (6 bases). Germline V CDR1 and CDR2: SGHDN, FVKESK. With 0 bases removed from V and 9 bases from J, the gap between germline ends came to 11 bases. The CDR3 consists of 13 residues. CDR3 bases: TGTGCCAGCAGCCAAGATCGTACAGGGAAAGCTTTCTTT. It specifies CASSQDRTGKAFF.

The chain links TRBV12-3 or TRBV12-4 to TRBJ1-5; D is unresolved. This CDR3 comprises 12 residues. V gave up 5 bases and J gave up 6 bases, with 8 bases separating them. CDR3 sequence: CASSLSSQPQHF. CDR3 DNA sequence: TGTGCCAGCAGTCTGTCGAGTCAGCCCCAGCATTTT.

This chain uses TRBV19 with TRBJ1-1, with a possible D match to TRBD1 (5 bases). Germline CDR1 LNHDA, CDR2 SQIVND (reference sequence). V lost 2 bases and J 3 bases, leaving 19 bases between the germline ends. The CDR3 consists of 17 residues. CDR3 sequence reads: CASSILGGLLGDTEAFF. The CDR3 DNA reads as TGTGCCAGTAGTATATTAGGAGGGCTATTGGGGGACACTGAAGCTTTCTTT.

This chain links TRBV6-1 with TRBJ1-5; D is perhaps TRBD1 (6 bases). CDR1 and CDR2 from the germline V gene are MNHNS and SASEGT. Trimming removed 6 bases from V and 0 bases from J, with 9 bases in between. The length of the CDR3 is 14 residues. CDR3 amino acids: CASSRGRSNQPQHF. In DNA, the CDR3 is TGTGCCAGCAGCCGGGGGCGTAGCAATCAGCCCCAGCATTTT.

This clonotype occurred a few times. The chain uses TRBV7-2 and TRBJ1-2, with 7 bases aligning to TRBD1. The V gene's germline CDR1 is SGHTA and CDR2 FQGNSA. J lost 0 bases, V lost 0 bases, and 16 bases had no gene match. The CDR3 consists of 20 residues. The CDR3 region is CASSLARGGNYRGPNYGYTF. CDR3 nucleotide sequence: TGTGCCAGCAGCTTAGCGCGAGGGGGGAATTACAGGGGACCTAACTATGGCTACACCTTC.